What follows are 20 T cell receptor beta chains derived from one specimen sequenced in a study of cytomegalovirus exposure and HLA in healthy donors. The PCR had 60 Vbeta and 13 Jbeta primers. Sequencing was performed with immunoSEQ multiplex PCR; in TCRdb, only in-frame clones are kept and a portion is missing. The table has some 42,000 clones, about 50% seen once. The specimen was PBMCs. These receptors all come from a human donor in good health.

J is TRBJ1-5 and V is TRBV19, with a weak D call TRBD1 (6 bases). V dropped 0 bases and J dropped 3 bases, with 12 bases sitting between them. CDR1 LNHDA and CDR2 SQIVND come from the germline V gene (reference sequence). The CDR3 extends over 16 amino acids. The CDR3 nucleotides read TGTGCCAGTAGTATAGATCCCAGACAGGCCAATCAGCCCCAGCATTTT. It encodes CASSIDPRQANQPQHF.

V is TRBV7-2 and J is TRBJ2-7, with D perhaps TRBD2 (6 bases). CDR1 and CDR2 from the germline V gene are SGHTA and FQGNSA. CDR3 length equals 14 residues. Trimming pared 6 bases from V and 2 bases from J, leaving 14 bases between. CDR3 nucleotides: TGTGCCAGCAGAGAAAGTGGCGGGACCTACGAGCAGTACTTC. It encodes CASRESGGTYEQYF.

A single count supports this clone. One junction end does not reproduce the germline sequence, and a read error may be involved. V usage is TRBV5-1 and J usage is TRBJ2-2; the match to TRBD2 covers 15 bases. The CDR3 runs to 16 residues. Germline CDR1 SGHRS, CDR2 YFSETQ. CDR3 loop: CANSGLAGGPAGELFF. CDR3 nucleotides: TGCGCCAACAGCGGACTAGCGGGGGGGCCGGCCGGGGAGCTGTTTTTT.

The V and J genes are TRBV4-2 and TRBJ2-3; 8 nucleotides match TRBD2. The CDR3 extends over 18 amino acids. Unmatched junction bases numbered 10, after V lost 0 bases and J lost 2 bases. Germline CDR1 LGHNA, CDR2 YNFKEQ. CDR3 nucleotides: TGTGCCAGCAGCCAAGAGGGGGGGCTAGCGGGCTACACAGATACGCAGTATTTT. Amino acid sequence: CASSQEGGLAGYTDTQYF.

This clone was seen more than once but under ten times. The V gene is TRBV7-9, the J gene TRBJ1-1, with a weak D call TRBD1 (5 bases). This CDR3 has 16 amino acids. Germline CDR1 and CDR2: SEHNR and FQNEAQ (reference sequence). The V gene lost 2 bases and the J gene lost 4 bases, with 17 bases spanning the gap. In DNA form, the CDR3 reads TGTGCCAGCAGCTTATTCTTCGGGGGGGTGGGCACTGAAGCTTTCTTT. Protein product: CASSLFFGGVGTEAFF.

In this sample, this clone turned up a few times. The V and J genes are TRBV4-3 and TRBJ2-1, with 7 bases that match TRBD2. The germline V gene has CDR1 LGHNA and CDR2 YSLEER. With V trimmed by 4 bases and J by 8 bases, 14 bases remained unmatched. CDR3 size: 16 residues. This chain's CDR3 is CASSRVLQRGWHEQFF. CDR3 DNA: TGCGCCAGCAGCCGAGTTTTGCAGCGGGGATGGCATGAGCAGTTCTTC.

The chain employs TRBV27 and TRBJ1-1; 11 bases align to TRBD1. Trimming cost V 2 bases and J 1 base; bases outside gene matches: 12. This CDR3 comprises 19 residues. Germline V gene data show CDR1 as MNHEY and CDR2 as SMNVEV (reference sequence). As DNA, the CDR3 is TGTGCCAGCAGTTTACGCGTATCCGGGACAGGGGGGGGGAACACTGAAGCTTTCTTT. It translates to CASSLRVSGTGGGNTEAFF.

The V and J genes are TRBV4-3 and TRBJ2-7, with D unclear. The CDR3 runs to 15 residues. The germline CDR1 and CDR2 sequences are LGHNA and YSLEER. Trimming left V 0 bases short and J 3 bases short, with 12 bases between. The CDR3 bases are TGCGCCAGCAGCCAAGATACGTCAGTCCTCTACGAGCAGTACTTC. Translating gives CASSQDTSVLYEQYF.

Notes on this clone: Germline is not matched at one junction end, which may reflect a read error. The chain recombines TRBV27 with TRBJ2-3; 9 bases line up with TRBD2. Germline-derived CDR1 and CDR2 are MNHEY and SMNVEV (reference sequence). This CDR3 is 15 amino acids long. The CDR3 DNA reads TGTGCCAGCAGCCTAGGTAGCGGGGGCACAAATACGCAGTATTTT. Its translation is CASSLGSGGTNTQYF.

The chain carries TRBV6-5 and TRBJ2-3; 8 bases align to TRBD2. The CDR3 contains 15 residues. J lost 5 bases, V lost 5 bases, and 9 bases had no gene match. The germline CDR1 and CDR2 sequences are MNHEY and SVGAGI. In nucleotides, the CDR3 is TGTGCCAGCAGTCCGGGACTAGTGGCCTTAGATACGCAGTATTTT. This encodes CASSPGLVALDTQYF.

The genes are TRBV5-1 and TRBJ2-7; TRBD1 matches at 10 bases. J lost 2 bases, V lost 3 bases, and 5 bases had no gene match. The CDR3 is made up of 15 amino acids. The germline V gene has CDR1 SGHRS and CDR2 YFSETQ. CDR3 DNA: TGCGCCAGCAGCTCCGGGACAGGGGTGACCTACGAGCAGTACTTC. This codes for CASSSGTGVTYEQYF.

The V and J genes are TRBV7-2 and TRBJ2-1; 7 bases agree with TRBD2. V shed 2 bases, J shed 0 bases, and the junction held 7 bases outside the gene matches. Per germline, CDR1 SGHTA and CDR2 FQGNSA. CDR3 length: 17 amino acids. CDR3 sequence reads: CASSLHTSVSSYNEQFF. The CDR3 DNA sequence: TGTGCCAGCAGCTTACATACTAGCGTGAGCTCCTACAATGAGCAGTTCTTC.

The CDR3: CASSAKGVGTGSFVVTEAFF. CDR3 coding DNA: TGTGCCAGCAGCGCCAAAGGGGTGGGTACAGGGTCATTCGTGGTCACTGAAGCTTTCTTT. The V gene is TRBV7-6, the J gene TRBJ1-1, with a weak D call TRBD1 (6 bases). The CDR3 runs to 20 residues. In germline, CDR1 is SGHVS, CDR2 FNYEAQ. V lost 5 bases and J 4 bases, leaving 32 bases between the germline ends. The full variable domain, rest sourced from reference TRBV7-6 and TRBJ1-1, is GAGVSQSPRYKVTKRGQDVALRCDPISGHVSLYWYRQALGQGPEFLTYFNYEAQQDKSGLPNDRFSAERPEGSISTLTIQRTEQRDSAMYRCASSAKGVGTGSFVVTEAFFGQGTRLTVV.

With regard to this clone: The sample holds other DNA sequences that translate to the same CDR3. The chain is built from TRBV6-4 and TRBJ1-2; 8 bases are a match to TRBD1. CDR3 size: 14 residues. V was pared by 4 bases and J by 4 bases, with 5 bases of the junction left unmatched. Germline CDR1 is MRHNA and CDR2 is SNTAGT. The DNA of the CDR3 is TGTGCCAGCAGTGCGGGAACAGGGGGCTATGGCTACACCTTC. Translating it yields CASSAGTGGYGYTF.

The chain has TRBV7-2 and TRBJ1-3; D unresolved. The CDR3 has 16 residues. V lost 5 bases and J lost 2, with 16 bases in between. In germline, CDR1 is SGHTA, CDR2 FQGNSA. The CDR3 region is CASSPGRRGTGNTIYF. The CDR3 DNA is TGTGCCAGCAGCCCGGGTCGGAGAGGGACTGGAAACACCATATATTTT.

The genes are TRBV30 and TRBJ2-3; TRBD2 agrees at 8 bases. With 3 bases clipped from V and 5 bases from J, the junction kept 10 bases outside the gene matches. The CDR3 extends over 15 amino acids. Germline CDR1 GTSNPN, CDR2 SVGIG (reference sequence). This CDR3 reads CAWSRTSGRRDTQYF. The CDR3 DNA sequence: TGTGCCTGGAGCCGGACGAGCGGGAGAAGAGATACGCAGTATTTT.

The chain has TRBV11-2 and TRBJ1-4, with 7 bases identical to TRBD1. This CDR3 has 14 residues. Germline values: CDR1 SGHAT, CDR2 FQNNGV. V lost 5 bases and J lost 8; bases outside the gene matches: 8. In DNA form, the CDR3 reads TGTGCCAGCAGCCCTACTTCAGGGGGAGAAAAACTGTTTTTT. It yields the protein CASSPTSGGEKLFF.

This clone was seen only a few times. This chain joins TRBV7-2 and TRBJ2-5; TRBD1 might be the D (6 bases). From germline, CDR1 is SGHTA and CDR2 FQGNSA. V lost 1 base and J lost 4, with 10 bases in between. The CDR3 is 14 residues long. This CDR3 is CASSLGGQGETQYF. CDR3 DNA: TGTGCCAGCAGCTTAGGGGGGCAGGGAGAGACCCAGTACTTC.

In its sample, this clone was seen a few times. The chain recombines TRBV5-1 with TRBJ1-1; no definite D call. Trimming took off 4 bases at V and 0 bases at J, with 10 bases between the two ends. The V gene's germline CDR1 is SGHRS and CDR2 YFSETQ. This CDR3 comprises 14 residues. The CDR3 DNA reads TGCGCCAGCAGCCGGGATGATCTGAACACTGAAGCTTTCTTT. This translates into CASSRDDLNTEAFF.

This clone appeared a few times. The chain carries TRBV7-2 and TRBJ2-2; a possible D gene is TRBD1 (9 bases). The CDR3 totals 19 residues. CDR1 SGHTA and CDR2 FQGNSA come from the germline V gene. V lost 5 bases and J 6 bases, leaving 28 bases between the germline ends. The DNA for the CDR3 is TGTGCCAGCAGCCGATCCGGGACAGGGCAAGGGCGGGGGGCCGGGGAGCTGTTTTTT. This codes for CASSRSGTGQGRGAGELFF.